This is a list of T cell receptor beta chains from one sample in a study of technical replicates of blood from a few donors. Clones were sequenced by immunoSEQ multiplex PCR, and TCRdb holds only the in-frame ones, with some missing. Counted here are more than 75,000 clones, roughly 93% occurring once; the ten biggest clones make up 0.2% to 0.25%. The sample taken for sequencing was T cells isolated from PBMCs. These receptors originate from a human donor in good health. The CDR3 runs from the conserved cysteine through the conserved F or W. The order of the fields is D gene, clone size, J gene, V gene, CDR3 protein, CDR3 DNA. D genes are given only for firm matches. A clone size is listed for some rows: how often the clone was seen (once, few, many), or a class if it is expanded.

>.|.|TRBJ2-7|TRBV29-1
CSVEERGTTYEQYF
TGCAGCGTTGAAGAGAGGGGGACTACTTACGAGCAGTACTTC
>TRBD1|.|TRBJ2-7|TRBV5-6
CASSLNSGGPVGEQYF
TGTGCCAGCAGCTTAAATTCAGGGGGACCAGTAGGGGAGCAGTACTTC
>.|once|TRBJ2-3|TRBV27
CASSLSLITITDTQYF
TGTGCCAGCAGTTTATCCCTGATCACTATCACAGATACGCAGTATTTT
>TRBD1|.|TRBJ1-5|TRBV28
CASSPVQGISGNQPQHF
TGTGCCAGCAGCCCCGTACAGGGGATCTCCGGTAATCAGCCCCAGCATTTT
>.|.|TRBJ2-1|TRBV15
CATSRAGVEQFF
TGTGCCACCAGCAGAGCTGGAGTTGAGCAGTTCTTC
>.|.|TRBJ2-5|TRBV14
CASSPGMRETQYF
TGTGCCAGCAGCCCTGGTATGAGGGAGACCCAGTACTTC
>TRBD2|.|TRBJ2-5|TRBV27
CASRPRTSGNGETQYF
TGTGCCAGCAGACCCCGGACTAGCGGGAATGGGGAGACCCAGTACTTC
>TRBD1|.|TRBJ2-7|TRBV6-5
CASSYSNRGATYEQYF
TGTGCCAGCAGTTACTCGAACAGGGGCGCTACCTACGAGCAGTACTTC
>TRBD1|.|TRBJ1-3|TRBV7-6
CASSLGPGQGINTIYF
TGTGCCAGCAGCTTGGGGCCGGGACAGGGTATAAACACCATATATTTT
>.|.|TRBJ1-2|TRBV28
CASRIDSTGGYTF
TGTGCCAGCAGGATTGATTCGACAGGTGGCTACACCTTC
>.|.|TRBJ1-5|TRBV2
CASSVVGRGDSNQPQHF
TGTGCCAGCAGTGTTGTGGGCAGGGGCGATAGCAATCAGCCCCAGCATTTT
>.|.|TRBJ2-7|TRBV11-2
CASSLGGAEAYEQYF
TGTGCCAGCAGCTTAGGTGGAGCGGAAGCCTACGAGCAGTACTTC
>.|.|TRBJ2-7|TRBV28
CASSNRNAYEQYF
TGTGCCAGCAGTAACAGGAATGCCTACGAGCAGTACTTC
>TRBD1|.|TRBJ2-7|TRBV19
CASQVGGPDSYEQYF
TGTGCCAGTCAGGTAGGGGGCCCCGACTCCTACGAGCAGTACTTC
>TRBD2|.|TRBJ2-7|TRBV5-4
CASSLGLAGTYEQYF
TGTGCCAGCAGCTTAGGACTAGCGGGAACCTACGAGCAGTACTTC
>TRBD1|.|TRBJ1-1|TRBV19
CASDQGGLEAFF
TGTGCCAGTGATCAGGGGGGTCTGGAAGCTTTCTTT
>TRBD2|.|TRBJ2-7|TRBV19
CASSIVWLAGTYEQYF
TGTGCCAGTAGTATAGTCTGGCTAGCGGGAACCTACGAGCAGTACTTC
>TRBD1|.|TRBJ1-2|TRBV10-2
CASSEGQGFSYGYTF
TGCGCCAGCAGTGAAGGACAGGGCTTCTCCTATGGCTACACCTTC
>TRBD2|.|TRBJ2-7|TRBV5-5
CASSLFTLAGGKYEQYF
TGTGCCAGCAGCTTGTTTACCCTAGCGGGAGGGAAGTACGAGCAGTACTTC
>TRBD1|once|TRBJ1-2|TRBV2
CASSPGQGDGYTF
TGTGCCAGCAGTCCCGGACAGGGGGATGGCTACACCTTC
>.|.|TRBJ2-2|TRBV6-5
CASSYGLLDTGELFF
TGTGCCAGCAGTTACGGACTGCTCGACACCGGGGAGCTGTTTTTT
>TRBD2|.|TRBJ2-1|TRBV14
CASSQDANWAGGPFEEQFF
TGTGCCAGCAGCCAAGATGCGAACTGGGCGGGAGGGCCTTTTGAAGAGCAGTTCTTC
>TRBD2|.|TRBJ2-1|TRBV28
CASSLTGGPRNEQFF
TGTGCCAGCAGTTTAACGGGAGGCCCAAGAAATGAGCAGTTCTTC
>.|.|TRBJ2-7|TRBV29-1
CSVENREGSYEQYF
TGCAGCGTTGAAAACAGGGAGGGCTCCTACGAGCAGTACTTC
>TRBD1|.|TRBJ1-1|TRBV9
CASSSGQGTEAFF
TGTGCCAGCAGCTCGGGACAGGGTACTGAAGCTTTCTTT
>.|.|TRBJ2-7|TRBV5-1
CASGQTGSSYEQYF
TGCGCCAGCGGCCAAACAGGGTCCTCCTACGAGCAGTACTTC
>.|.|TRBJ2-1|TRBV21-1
CASSSKYNSPTYNEQFF
TGTGCCAGCAGCAGCAAATATAACAGCCCTACCTACAATGAGCAGTTCTTC
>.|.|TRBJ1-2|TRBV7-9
CASSLTRDYGYTF
TGTGCCAGCAGCTTAACCAGGGACTATGGCTACACCTTC
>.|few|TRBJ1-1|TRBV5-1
CASSWEHGNTEAFF
TGCGCCAGCAGCTGGGAGCATGGGAACACTGAAGCTTTCTTT
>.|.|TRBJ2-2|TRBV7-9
CASSHGKQASKRAGELFF
TGTGCCAGCAGCCACGGGAAGCAAGCCTCCAAGAGGGCCGGGGAGCTGTTTTTT
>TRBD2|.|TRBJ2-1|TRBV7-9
CASSLEAGGEQFF
TGTGCCAGCAGCTTAGAGGCGGGAGGTGAGCAGTTCTTC
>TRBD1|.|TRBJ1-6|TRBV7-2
CASSWTGGNGSPLHF
TGTGCCAGCAGCTGGACAGGGGGCAACGGTTCACCCCTCCACTTT
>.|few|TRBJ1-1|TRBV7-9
CASSLARLKNTEAFF
TGTGCCAGCAGCTTAGCGAGGCTTAAGAACACTGAAGCTTTCTTT
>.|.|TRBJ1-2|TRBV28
CASSLMSGGGLGYTF
TGTGCCAGCAGTTTAATGTCCGGCGGCGGGCTTGGCTACACCTTC
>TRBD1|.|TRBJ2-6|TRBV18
CASSPKEGRQGALGANVLTF
TGTGCCAGCTCACCAAAAGAAGGGCGACAGGGGGCGCTGGGGGCCAACGTCCTGACTTTC
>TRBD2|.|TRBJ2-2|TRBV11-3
CASSSPTSGIDTGELFF
TGTGCCAGCAGCTCCCCGACTAGCGGGATCGACACCGGGGAGCTGTTTTTT
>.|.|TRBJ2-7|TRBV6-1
CASSEGQNYEQYF
TGTGCCAGCAGTGAGGGACAAAACTACGAGCAGTACTTC
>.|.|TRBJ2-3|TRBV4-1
CASSHWQRRNRTDTQYF
TGCGCCAGCAGCCACTGGCAGAGGCGGAACCGCACAGATACGCAGTATTTT
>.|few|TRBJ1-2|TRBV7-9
CASSFGGGANYGYTF
TGTGCCAGCAGCTTCGGCGGCGGAGCTAACTATGGCTACACCTTC
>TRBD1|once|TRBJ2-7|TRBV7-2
CASSLWGTGLSHEQYF
TGTGCCAGCAGCTTATGGGGGACAGGTTTGTCTCACGAGCAGTACTTC
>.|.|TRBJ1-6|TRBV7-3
CASSQIRNRANNSPLHF
TGTGCCAGCAGCCAGATAAGGAACAGGGCAAACAATTCACCCCTCCACTTT
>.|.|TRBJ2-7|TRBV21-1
CASSRSRQGPPNVYEQYF
TGTGCCAGCAGCAGATCAAGACAGGGTCCTCCAAACGTCTACGAGCAGTACTTC
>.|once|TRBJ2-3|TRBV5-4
CASSLGDGGPGDTQYF
TGTGCCAGCAGCTTGGGCGACGGGGGGCCCGGAGATACGCAGTATTTT
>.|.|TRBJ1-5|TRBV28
CASSWGGQPQHF
TGTGCCAGCAGTTGGGGGGGTCAGCCCCAGCATTTT
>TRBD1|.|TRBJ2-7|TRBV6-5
CASSYDRDYEQYF
TGTGCCAGCAGTTACGACAGGGACTACGAGCAGTACTTC
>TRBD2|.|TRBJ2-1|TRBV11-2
CASSLEPSGRTRYNEQFF
TGTGCCAGCAGCTTAGAGCCTAGCGGGAGGACCAGGTACAATGAGCAGTTCTTC
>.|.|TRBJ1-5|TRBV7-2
CASSFGGNSNQPQHF
TGTGCCAGCAGCTTCGGGGGAAATAGCAATCAGCCCCAGCATTTT